These 18 T cell receptor beta chains share one sample of origin, sequenced in a study of OX40 agonist ivuxolimab in advanced cancers. The protocol was immunoSEQ multiplex PCR, while the TCRdb copy is restricted to in-frame clones and leaves out a portion. The sample carries 70,000 to 95,000 clones, roughly 84% recorded once. Specimen: CD4+ or CD8+ T cells sorted from blood, collected in a trial of the OX40 agonist ivuxolimab. The receptors derive from an adult with an advanced solid tumor such as melanoma, head and neck, liver or kidney cancer.

The chain has TRBV9 and TRBJ2-3; 7 bases are shared with TRBD1. The CDR3 contains 16 residues. Losses at the gene ends were 3 bases for V and 0 bases for J; bases not matched to a gene: 7. Germline V gives CDR1 SGDLS, CDR2 YYNGEE. The CDR3 loop is CASSAQGTVSTDTQYF. The CDR3 DNA sequence: TGTGCCAGCAGCGCCCAAGGGACAGTTAGCACAGATACGCAGTATTTT.

The V call is TRBV19, the J call TRBJ2-1; 10 bases agree with TRBD1. Germline loops: CDR1 LNHDA, CDR2 SQIVND (reference sequence). V was clipped by 6 bases and J by 3 bases; unmatched bases: 2. CDR3 length: 14 residues. CDR3 loop: CASRRDRGYNEQFF. CDR3 DNA sequence: TGTGCCAGTAGGAGGGACAGGGGCTACAATGAGCAGTTCTTC.

This rearrangement joins TRBV28 to TRBJ1-2; no clear D gene. The CDR3 extends over 15 amino acids. The germline V gene encodes CDR1 MDHEN and CDR2 SYDVKM. V was cut by 1 base and J by 10 bases, with 19 bases left in between. The CDR3 is CASSLFGGRRGDYTF. DNA for the CDR3: TGTGCCAGCAGTTTATTCGGCGGGCGACGGGGTGACTACACCTTC.

The genes are TRBV11-2 and TRBJ2-5; tentative D call: TRBD2 (5 bases). Germline V gene lookup returns CDR1 SGHAT and CDR2 FQNNGV. V shed 5 bases and J shed 0 bases, with 19 bases lying between them. The length of the CDR3 is 17 residues. CDR3 bases: TGTGCCAGCAGCCAGCGCCCCGGGGTTTATTACCAAGAGACCCAGTACTTC. Protein product: CASSQRPGVYYQETQYF. Looking up the rest from reference TRBV11-2 and TRBJ2-5 gives the full variable domain: EAGVAQSPRYKIIEKRQSVAFWCNPISGHATLYWYQQILGQGPKLLIQFQNNGVVDDSQLPKDRFSAERLKGVDSTLKIQPAKLEDSAVYLCASSQRPGVYYQETQYFGPGTRLLVL.

This chain connects TRBV7-9 to TRBJ1-4, with D unclear. The CDR3 sequence is 13 residues long. The germline V gene has CDR1 SEHNR and CDR2 FQNEAQ (reference sequence). V lost 2 bases, J lost 8 bases, and 9 bases lay in between. This CDR3 is CASSLSTVEKLFF. For the CDR3, the DNA is TGTGCCAGCAGCTTAAGCACAGTGGAAAAACTGTTTTTT.

The CDR3 DNA reads as TGTGCCAGCAGCGACAGGGCTAGGGGTTACGAGCAGTACTTC. Protein sequence: CASSDRARGYEQYF. The chain couples TRBV27 to TRBJ2-7; 7 bases are a match to TRBD1. Germline V lookup: CDR1 MNHEY, CDR2 SMNVEV (reference sequence). This CDR3 spans 14 amino acids. J gave up 4 bases and V 6 bases, and 9 bases lay outside the gene matches.

The V gene is TRBV5-6, the J gene TRBJ1-1; the D gene is possibly TRBD1 (6 bases). The CDR3 totals 13 residues. Germline V gives CDR1 SGHDT, CDR2 YYEEEE. V was shortened by 4 bases and J by 4 bases, with 11 bases between the two germline ends. CDR3 sequence reads: CASSPDRFTEAFF. CDR3 coding DNA: TGTGCCAGCAGCCCCGACAGGTTCACTGAAGCTTTCTTT.

The V gene is TRBV5-5, the J gene TRBJ1-3; D is uncertain. Trimming cost V 4 bases and J 0 bases, with 5 bases left between them. This CDR3 comprises 13 residues. Germline-derived CDR1 and CDR2 are SGHKS and YYEKEE (reference sequence). The CDR3 here is CASSVFSGNTIYF. CDR3 DNA: TGTGCCAGCAGCGTCTTCTCTGGAAACACCATATATTTT.

A note on this clone: The junction and the germline gene differ at one end; a read error may be behind it. Other DNA sequences within the sample encode an identical CDR3. The chain carries TRBV28 and TRBJ1-1; a weak D match, TRBD1 (6 bases). The CDR3 length is 14 residues. Looked up from germline, CDR1 is MDHEN and CDR2 is SYDVKM. CDR3 amino acids: CASSFGTLNTEAFF. In DNA, the CDR3 is TGTGCCAGCAGTTTCGGGACATTGAATACTGAAGCTTTCTTT.

The chain employs TRBV5-1 and TRBJ2-5; TRBD2 aligns across 7 bases. The CDR3 is 14 residues long. V shed 8 bases, J shed 0 bases, and the junction held 7 bases outside the gene matches. CDR1 and CDR2 from the germline V gene are SGHRS and YFSETQ. The DNA for the CDR3 is TGCGCCAGTATGAGCGGGGTGTACCAAGAGACCCAGTACTTC. Translated, it gives CASMSGVYQETQYF.

The chain carries TRBV4-1 and TRBJ2-7, with 14 bases fitting TRBD2. With 1 base clipped from V and 4 bases from J, the junction kept 0 bases outside the gene matches. The germline V gene has CDR1 MGHRA and CDR2 YSYEKL. The CDR3 contains 15 residues. CDR3 residues: CASSQGLAGGYEQYF. The CDR3 coding sequence is TGCGCCAGCAGCCAAGGACTAGCGGGGGGGTACGAGCAGTACTTC.

The chain joins TRBV7-8 to TRBJ1-5; D gene unclear. Between the trimmed V and J ends, which lost 0 bases and 2 bases, there was a span of 5 bases. In germline, CDR1 is SGHVS, CDR2 FQNEAQ. The length of the CDR3 is 14 residues. The CDR3 reads CASSLAEGNQPQHF. CDR3 DNA sequence: TGTGCCAGCAGCTTAGCCGAGGGCAATCAGCCCCAGCATTTT.

The V call is TRBV9, the J call TRBJ2-1, with 9 bases identical to TRBD2. This CDR3 has 15 amino acids. V shed 4 bases, J shed 10 bases, and the junction held 12 bases outside the gene matches. Germline V gives CDR1 SGDLS, CDR2 YYNGEE. In DNA, the CDR3 is TGTGCCAGCAGCTCCTTAGCGGGGGCCTCCGGGGAGCAGTTCTTC. It encodes CASSSLAGASGEQFF.

The CDR3 DNA reads as TGTGCCAGCAGCTTGGTGGTGGGAGATACGCAGTATTTT. The encoded protein is CASSLVVGDTQYF. The genes are TRBV5-4 and TRBJ2-3; no definite D call. CDR1 SGHNT and CDR2 YYREEE come from the germline V gene (reference sequence). Trimming shortened V by 0 bases and J by 5 bases, and 7 bases separated the two germline ends. The CDR3 runs to 13 residues.

V gene TRBV7-9 combines with J gene TRBJ1-2; D unclear. V lost 0 bases, J lost 4 bases, and 9 bases lay in between. Germline loops: CDR1 SEHNR, CDR2 FQNEAQ (reference sequence). The CDR3 runs to 14 residues. This chain's CDR3 is CASSLAVETYGYTF. In nucleotides, the CDR3 is TGTGCCAGCAGCTTAGCGGTGGAGACCTATGGCTACACCTTC. Based on the CDR3 plus reference TRBV7-9 and TRBJ1-2, the full variable domain is DTGVSQNPRHKITKRGQNVTFRCDPISEHNRLYWYRQTLGQGPEFLTYFQNEAQLEKSRLLSDRFSAERPKGSFSTLEIQRTEQGDSAMYLCASSLAVETYGYTFGSGTRLTVV.

The chain uses TRBV2 and TRBJ1-1; 8 nucleotides line up with TRBD1. The J segment lost 2 bases and the V segment lost 3 bases, leaving 5 bases of the junction unmatched. The CDR3 contains 15 residues. Germline V gene sequence: CDR1 SNHLY, CDR2 FYNNEI. The CDR3 spells CASSDAGGLNTEAFF. The DNA for the CDR3 is TGTGCCAGCAGTGATGCAGGGGGCTTAAACACTGAAGCTTTCTTT.

The CDR3 coding sequence is TGTGCCAGCTCCCTAGAGGCTAGCAATCAGCCCCAGCATTTT. It is translated as CASSLEASNQPQHF. This chain connects TRBV18 to TRBJ1-5; the D is unclear. V lost 6 bases and J 0 bases, leaving 9 bases between the germline ends. This CDR3 contains 14 residues. CDR1 and CDR2 from the germline V gene are KGHSH and LQKENI.

The rearrangement uses TRBV6-5 and TRBJ2-3; D is perhaps TRBD2 (6 bases). Germline V gene sequence: CDR1 MNHEY, CDR2 SVGAGI. The CDR3 contains 14 residues. V dropped 2 bases and J dropped 1 base, with 7 bases sitting between them. The CDR3 sequence: CASSYIAGTDTQYF. CDR3 DNA: TGTGCCAGCAGTTACATAGCGGGCACAGATACGCAGTATTTT.